These 24 T cell receptor beta chains were all obtained from the same sample, sequenced in a study of post-analysis software for immune sequencing data. Unique molecular identifiers featured in each of the TCR beta cDNA libraries. TCRdb re-called the PCR reads with MiXCR, one entry per CDR3 protein. Among some 160,000 distinct CDR3 sequences listed, roughly 35% were seen once. This sample comprised blood, obtained after autologous hematopoietic stem cell transplantation. The receptors originated from a girl aged 5-17 years with multiple sclerosis.

Many counts were recorded for this clonotype. The chain has TRBV30 and TRBJ2-1, with TRBD2 as a possible D gene (6 bases). The CDR3 loop spans 14 amino acids. Germline CDR1 reads GTSNPN; CDR2 reads SVGIG (reference sequence). Deletions cut 0 bases from V and 8 bases from J, with 14 bases between. The CDR3 DNA is TGTGCCTGGAGTGTACAAAACAAGCGGGATGAGCAGTTCTTC. This gives the protein CAWSVQNKRDEQFF. Together with reference TRBV30 and TRBJ2-1, the CDR3 gives the full variable domain: SQTIHQWPATLVQPVGSPLSLECTVEGTSNPNLYWYRQAAGRGLQLLFYSVGIGQISSEVPQNLSASRPQDRQFILSSKKLLLSDSGFYLCAWSVQNKRDEQFFGPGTRLTVL.

The gene calls are TRBV7-2 and TRBJ2-5, with 7 bases matching TRBD2. Per the germline V gene, CDR1 is SGHTA and CDR2 is FQGNSA. With V trimmed by 3 bases and J by 2 bases, 3 bases remained unmatched. This CDR3 region has 14 residues. The CDR3 DNA is TGTGCCAGCAGCTTTGCGGGAGTACAAGAGACCCAGTACTTC. It yields the protein CASSFAGVQETQYF.

V is TRBV6-1 and J is TRBJ2-1; unclear D gene. V was shortened by 8 bases and J by 9 bases, with 29 bases between the two germline ends. CDR1 MNHNS and CDR2 SASEGT come from the germline V gene. This CDR3 spans 17 amino acids. CDR3 loop: CASSPPSVQTRISEQFF. CDR3 DNA sequence: TGTGCCAGCTCACCACCGAGTGTGCAGACACGTATTAGTGAGCAGTTCTTC.

This clonotype was seen many times. The chain is built from TRBV29-1 and TRBJ2-3, with 7 nucleotides matching TRBD1. Per germline, CDR1 SQVTM and CDR2 ANQGSEA. V was pared by 7 bases and J by 2 bases, with 9 bases of the junction left unmatched. This CDR3 comprises 14 residues. The CDR3 DNA sequence: TGCAGCGGTTCGGGACAGCTCCTCACAGATACGCAGTATTTT. It yields the protein CSGSGQLLTDTQYF.

Here the CDR3 DNA reads TGTGCCAGCAGCCAAGGACCTTGGAGCTCCTACAATGAGCAGTTCTTC. Protein product: CASSQGPWSSYNEQFF. V usage is TRBV4-2 and J usage is TRBJ2-1; D not certain. This CDR3 is built from 16 residues. Trimming stripped 1 base from V and 0 bases from J, with 10 bases between. Germline CDR1 and CDR2: LGHNA and YNFKEQ.

This clonotype was counted between two and nine times. This sequence joins TRBV29-1 and TRBJ2-5; no firm D call. Germline values: CDR1 SQVTM, CDR2 ANQGSEA. Between the trimmed V and J ends, which lost 4 bases and 3 bases, there was a span of 6 bases. The CDR3 spans 11 residues. The CDR3, as DNA: TGCAGCGTTGGTTTCAAAGAGACCCAGTACTTC. This translates into CSVGFKETQYF.

The chain recombines TRBV20-1 with TRBJ2-7; D gene uncertain. This CDR3 comprises 11 residues. Germline V gene sequence: CDR1 DFQATT, CDR2 SNEGSKA (reference sequence). The V gene lost 3 bases and the J gene lost 1 base, with 4 bases spanning the gap. Here the CDR3 reads CSARESYEQYF. DNA of the CDR3: TGCAGTGCTAGGGAGTCCTACGAGCAGTACTTC.

This clonotype has just a few counts. V is TRBV25-1 and J is TRBJ2-1, with TRBD2 identical over 7 bases. The CDR3 has 15 amino acids. Per the germline V gene, CDR1 is MGHDK and CDR2 is SYGVNS. The V segment lost 5 bases and the J segment 4 bases; nucleotides outside the gene matches: 8. The CDR3 DNA sequence: TGTGCCAGCAGTCTGGGGTGGGGGGGATACAATGAGCAGTTCTTC. Residues: CASSLGWGGYNEQFF.

This clonotype appeared once. The chain links TRBV5-1 to TRBJ2-3; possibly TRBD1 for D (6 bases). The V gene's germline CDR1 is SGHRS and CDR2 YFSETQ. This CDR3 contains 15 residues. Trimming took off 0 bases at V and 3 bases at J, with 11 bases between the two ends. In DNA form, the CDR3 reads TGCGCCAGCAGCTTGGCAGGGGCTTGGACAGATACGCAGTATTTT. Protein sequence: CASSLAGAWTDTQYF.

This clonotype has only a few counts. The chain combines TRBV2 with TRBJ1-4; tentative D call: TRBD1 (5 bases). The CDR3 length is 13 residues. CDR1 and CDR2 (germline): SNHLY, FYNNEI. Trimming took off 8 bases at V and 7 bases at J, with 14 bases between the two ends. CDR3 bases: TGTGCCAGCGGCGACAGCCTGATTGAAAAACTGTTTTTT. Translated: CASGDSLIEKLFF.

The V and J genes are TRBV28 and TRBJ1-5; D call uncertain. The CDR3 covers 13 residues. V was cut by 2 bases and J by 11 bases, with 13 bases left in between. Per the germline V gene, CDR1 is MDHEN and CDR2 is SYDVKM. The CDR3 protein is CASSLDVGWTQHF. CDR3 coding DNA: TGTGCCAGCAGTTTAGATGTGGGGTGGACCCAGCATTTT.

This chain connects TRBV20-1 to TRBJ1-1; 10 bases are shared with TRBD1. The germline CDR1 and CDR2 sequences are DFQATT and SNEGSKA (reference sequence). The CDR3 loop spans 13 amino acids. The J segment lost 6 bases and the V segment lost 6 bases, leaving 7 bases of the junction unmatched. Here the CDR3 DNA reads TGCAGTGCGAGACAGGGGGCGCCCCCTGAAGCTTTCTTT. Translated: CSARQGAPPEAFF.

This clonotype was picked up a small number of times. The chain couples TRBV9 to TRBJ1-1; TRBD1 is a possible D gene (6 bases). Deletions cut 0 bases from V and 0 bases from J, with 9 bases between. The CDR3 covers 15 residues. From germline, CDR1 is SGDLS and CDR2 YYNGEE. The CDR3 spells CASSVEDSMNTEAFF. CDR3 DNA sequence: TGTGCCAGCAGCGTAGAGGACAGTATGAACACTGAAGCTTTCTTT. Drawing the rest from reference TRBV9 and TRBJ1-1, the complete variable domain is DSGVTQTPKHLITATGQRVTLRCSPRSGDLSVYWYQQSLDQGLQFLIQYYNGEERAKGNILERFSAQQFPDLHSELNLSSLELGDSALYFCASSVEDSMNTEAFFGQGTRLTVV.

This clonotype was seen more than once but under ten times. V gene TRBV7-9 combines with J gene TRBJ2-7; 9 bases are shared with TRBD1. V was clipped by 5 bases and J by 1 base; unmatched bases: 6. The CDR3 is 15 residues long. CDR1 is SEHNR, CDR2 FQNEAQ, per germline (reference sequence). The CDR3 bases are TGTGCCAGCAGCATCCCGGGACAGGGTTCCTACGAGCAGTACTTC. Translated: CASSIPGQGSYEQYF.

The chain uses TRBV5-1 and TRBJ2-2; D ambiguous. The CDR3 covers 14 residues. The germline gives CDR1 SGHRS, CDR2 YFSETQ. The V end was cut by 0 bases, the J end by 1 base, with 4 bases between. The CDR3 DNA follows: TGCGCCAGCAGCTTGGCCGGGAACACCGGGGAGCTGTTTTTT. It encodes CASSLAGNTGELFF.

This chain connects TRBV28 to TRBJ2-3; 7 nucleotides line up with TRBD2. CDR3 size: 17 residues. CDR1 is MDHEN, CDR2 SYDVKM, per germline. The CDR3 nucleotides are TGTGTCGGTAGTTTAGAAGAGGCGGGAGTCTTGTCAGATACGCAGTATTTT. This gives the protein CVGSLEEAGVLSDTQYF.

The chain has TRBV7-2 and TRBJ2-5; 13 bases align to TRBD2. CDR3 size: 18 residues. V was pared by 1 base and J by 5 bases, with 10 bases of the junction left unmatched. The germline V gene encodes CDR1 SGHTA and CDR2 FQGNSA. CDR3 bases: TGTGCCAGCAGCTTAGTTCTCGCACTAGCGGGAGGGGAGGAGACCCAGTACTTC. Its protein is CASSLVLALAGGEETQYF.

This clonotype came up once. This chain joins TRBV12-3 or TRBV12-4 and TRBJ2-5, with D hard to call. This CDR3 is 14 amino acids long. V gave up 4 bases and J gave up 11 bases, with 20 bases separating them. The CDR3 reads CASSSRLLNWRQYF. CDR3 DNA: TGTGCCAGCAGTTCAAGACTCCTGAACTGGCGGCAGTACTTC.

The chain couples TRBV18 to TRBJ2-2; D call uncertain. The CDR3 spans 11 residues. V lost 3 bases, J lost 4 bases, and 0 bases lay in between. Germline values: CDR1 KGHSH, CDR2 LQKENI. CDR3 protein: CASSPTGELFF. CDR3 nucleotide sequence: TGTGCCAGCTCACCCACCGGGGAGCTGTTTTTT.

This clonotype was observed a handful of times. V is TRBV7-8 and J is TRBJ1-4; D is possibly TRBD1 (5 bases). The V and J ends lost 4 bases and 3 bases respectively, with 18 bases between them. The CDR3 is 17 residues long. CDR1 SGHVS and CDR2 FQNEAQ come from the germline V gene. Here the CDR3 DNA reads TGTGCCAGCAGCTCGCCAGGCAGGGAGTGGTCTAATGAAAAACTGTTTTTT. Translating gives CASSSPGREWSNEKLFF.

The genes are TRBV10-1 and TRBJ2-1, with D possibly called TRBD1 or TRBD2 (5 bases each). The V end lost 0 bases, the J end lost 6 bases, and 21 bases lay between the germline ends. The CDR3 covers 18 residues. CDR1 and CDR2 from the germline V gene are WNHNN and SYGVQD (reference sequence). CDR3 sequence reads: CASSESTVRTIGGNEQFF. The CDR3 region has the DNA TGCGCCAGCAGTGAGTCGACCGTCCGAACCATTGGGGGCAATGAGCAGTTCTTC.

This rearrangement joins TRBV2 to TRBJ2-5; TRBD1 might be the D (5 bases). The CDR3 contains 15 residues. The germline V gene has CDR1 SNHLY and CDR2 FYNNEI. V gave up 4 bases and J gave up 2 bases, with 14 bases separating them. CDR3 DNA sequence: TGTGCCAGCAGTGGGGGAAGGGGTTCACAAGAGACCCAGTACTTC. Encoded protein: CASSGGRGSQETQYF. Full variable domain (missing parts from reference TRBV2 and TRBJ2-5): EPEVTQTPSHQVTQMGQEVILRCVPISNHLYFYWYRQILGQKVEFLVSFYNNEISEKSEIFDDQFSVERPDGSNFTLKIRSTKLEDSAMYFCASSGGRGSQETQYFGPGTRLLVL.

The CDR3, as DNA: TGCAGTGCTAGAGGGGGTGACGGGGTTTACGAGCAGTACTTC. This gives the protein CSARGGDGVYEQYF. V usage is TRBV20-1 and J usage is TRBJ2-7; possibly TRBD2 for D (5 bases). CDR1 and CDR2 from the germline V gene are DFQATT and SNEGSKA (reference sequence). The V and J ends lost 1 base and 4 bases respectively, with 14 bases between them. The CDR3 totals 14 residues.

This clonotype was observed a handful of times. The V and J genes are TRBV14 and TRBJ2-1, with TRBD2 matching 16 bases. This CDR3 comprises 19 residues. Germline V gene sequence: CDR1 SGHDN, CDR2 FVKESK. Trimming at V came to 1 base and at J to 6 bases, leaving 9 bases not matched to a gene. The CDR3 loop is CASSQVSGLAGGRGNEQFF. The CDR3 nucleotides are TGTGCCAGCAGCCAAGTATCGGGACTAGCGGGAGGGCGCGGCAATGAGCAGTTCTTC.